These 27 T cell receptor beta chains were all obtained from the same sample, sequenced in a study of long-term antiretroviral therapy in people with HIV. At the survey level, the v3.0 immunoSEQ assay was run. Here immunoSEQ multiplex PCR was the method, and the copy in TCRdb shows in-frame clones only, minus some. Among tens of thousands of clones listed, 85% to 90% were seen once. Here the sequenced sample was unsorted PBMCs, taken 1.8 years before starting antiretroviral therapy. These receptors came from a woman aged 25 to 39 with HIV.

The chain combines TRBV6-5 with TRBJ1-3, with D unresolved. In germline, CDR1 is MNHEY, CDR2 SVGAGI. CDR3 length: 13 amino acids. V lost 2 bases and J 0 bases, leaving 2 bases between the germline ends. The CDR3 sequence: CASSYGSGNTIYF. CDR3 sequence (DNA): TGTGCCAGCAGTTACGGCTCTGGAAACACCATATATTTT.

The genes are TRBV5-6 and TRBJ1-3; no clear D gene. The CDR3 consists of 15 residues. Per the germline V gene, CDR1 is SGHDT and CDR2 is YYEEEE. V lost 4 bases and J 0 bases, leaving 11 bases between the germline ends. The CDR3 region is CASSQQLGSGNTIYF. The CDR3 DNA reads TGTGCCAGCAGCCAACAACTCGGCTCTGGAAACACCATATATTTT.

The chain links TRBV7-2 to TRBJ2-3, with 10 bases identical to TRBD2. CDR1 SGHTA and CDR2 FQGNSA come from the germline V gene. V trimming: 5 bases; J trimming: 6 bases; junction bases outside the gene matches: 14. This CDR3 comprises 17 residues. CDR3 sequence (DNA): TGTGCCAGCAGCATAACGCCGGGACTAGCGATTTTTGATACGCAGTATTTT. Translation gives CASSITPGLAIFDTQYF.

This clone was recorded a few times. V gene TRBV11-3 combines with J gene TRBJ2-2, with TRBD1 matching over 10 bases. Germline loops: CDR1 SGHNT, CDR2 YENEEA. This CDR3 contains 14 residues. The junction had 4 bases not matched to a gene; V was cut back by 5 bases and J by 7 bases. CDR3 loop: CASSPGQGVGELFF. The CDR3 bases are TGTGCCAGCAGCCCCGGACAGGGGGTCGGGGAGCTGTTTTTT.

V gene TRBV18 combines with J gene TRBJ1-1; D is undetermined. Germline CDR1 KGHSH, CDR2 LQKENI. V dropped 3 bases and J dropped 0 bases, with 8 bases sitting between them. The CDR3 has 14 residues. The CDR3 bases are TGTGCCAGCTCACCCGGGCGCATGAACACTGAAGCTTTCTTT. Its protein is CASSPGRMNTEAFF.

The CDR3: CATSRDMYPSLHF. The CDR3 DNA follows: TGTGCCACCAGCAGAGACATGTATCCTTCCCTCCACTTT. The chain uses TRBV15 and TRBJ1-6, with D hard to call. There are 13 residues in the CDR3. The V gene's germline CDR1 is LNHNV and CDR2 YYDKDF (reference sequence). V lost 0 bases and J 14 bases, leaving 11 bases between the germline ends.

This sequence joins TRBV5-1 and TRBJ2-3, with D perhaps TRBD2 (7 bases). With 2 bases removed from V and 1 base from J, the gap between germline ends came to 17 bases. CDR1 and CDR2 from the germline V gene are SGHRS and YFSETQ. The length of the CDR3 is 17 residues. The CDR3 loop reads CASSLSLGGGGTDTQYF. The DNA for the CDR3 is TGCGCCAGCAGCTTATCTCTTGGCGGGGGCGGCACAGATACGCAGTATTTT.

The V gene is TRBV7-8, the J gene TRBJ2-1, with D perhaps being TRBD1 or TRBD2 (5 bases each). Germline V gives CDR1 SGHVS, CDR2 FQNEAQ. The CDR3 sequence is 15 residues long. V lost 2 bases and J 3 bases, leaving 11 bases between the germline ends. Here the CDR3 reads CASSLLGDVYNEQFF. The CDR3 DNA reads as TGTGCCAGCAGCTTACTCGGGGACGTCTACAATGAGCAGTTCTTC.

This clone was seen only once. The gene calls are TRBV7-8 and TRBJ1-6, with D possibly matching TRBD1 (6 bases). The V and J ends lost 5 bases and 7 bases respectively, with 9 bases between them. This CDR3 has 13 amino acids. Germline CDR1 and CDR2: SGHVS and FQNEAQ. The chain's CDR3 is CASSPRGNSPLHF. In nucleotides, the CDR3 is TGTGCCAGCAGCCCCAGGGGAAATTCACCCCTCCACTTT.

The chain joins TRBV6-5 to TRBJ1-4, with 11 bases matching TRBD1. The germline V gene has CDR1 MNHEY and CDR2 SVGAGI. The CDR3 length is 14 residues. The ends lost 5 bases at V and 10 bases at J; junction bases unmatched: 6. The CDR3 here is CASSQDRGPRKLFF. DNA of the CDR3: TGTGCCAGCAGTCAGGACAGGGGGCCGAGAAAACTGTTTTTT.

This chain joins TRBV6-5 and TRBJ1-6; D gene uncertain. Trimming removed 2 bases from V and 6 bases from J, with 5 bases in between. The CDR3 is made up of 13 amino acids. The germline CDR1 and CDR2 sequences are MNHEY and SVGAGI. DNA of the CDR3: TGTGCCAGCAGTTACGGATCTAATTCACCCCTCCACTTT. Protein product: CASSYGSNSPLHF.

The chain links TRBV6-5 to TRBJ2-7; D not resolved. CDR1 and CDR2 from the germline V gene are MNHEY and SVGAGI. The V end was cut by 5 bases, the J end by 9 bases, with 17 bases between. This CDR3 is built from 13 residues. The CDR3 is CASSRLALVGQYF. As DNA, the CDR3 is TGTGCCAGCAGTCGGTTGGCCCTGGTGGGGCAGTACTTC.

The CDR3 loop reads CASSLKRGTDTQYF. CDR3 coding DNA: TGCGCCAGCAGCTTGAAACGGGGAACAGATACGCAGTATTTT. The chain combines TRBV5-1 with TRBJ2-3, with a tentative D call TRBD2 (5 bases). The V gene lost 1 base and the J gene lost 3 bases, with 9 bases spanning the gap. This CDR3 region has 14 residues. Germline CDR1 reads SGHRS; CDR2 reads YFSETQ.

As regards this clone: Other DNA sequences in this specimen translate into the identical CDR3. The rearrangement links TRBV10-3 to TRBJ1-1, with a possible D match to TRBD1 (6 bases). There are 13 residues in the CDR3. V was shortened by 6 bases and J by 1 base, with 9 bases between the two germline ends. Germline-derived CDR1 and CDR2 are ENHRY and SYGVKD. The DNA for the CDR3 is TGTGCCATCAGCCTAGGGGGGAACACTGAAGCTTTCTTT. Protein sequence: CAISLGGNTEAFF.

The chain joins TRBV10-3 to TRBJ1-3; D is perhaps TRBD1 (6 bases). The germline gives CDR1 ENHRY, CDR2 SYGVKD. With 10 bases removed from V and 4 bases from J, the gap between germline ends came to 17 bases. The CDR3 is 14 amino acids. The CDR3 DNA reads as TGTGCCACTCGCCCAGGGGAATTGGGAAACACCATATATTTT. This gives the protein CATRPGELGNTIYF.

The rearrangement links TRBV5-5 to TRBJ2-5; TRBD2 matches at 7 bases. V was pared by 1 base and J by 5 bases, with 5 bases of the junction left unmatched. Germline values: CDR1 SGHKS, CDR2 YYEKEE (reference sequence). This CDR3 comprises 14 residues. This chain's CDR3 is CASSLPGGGETQYF. The CDR3 DNA sequence: TGTGCCAGCAGCTTGCCGGGGGGAGGGGAGACCCAGTACTTC.

The chain employs TRBV27 and TRBJ1-5; 8 bases fit TRBD1. This CDR3 region has 14 residues. Germline CDR1 is MNHEY and CDR2 is SMNVEV (reference sequence). V was clipped by 4 bases and J by 4 bases; unmatched bases: 3. CDR3 protein: CASSSRTGNQPQHF. The CDR3 region has the DNA TGTGCCAGCAGTTCGCGGACAGGGAATCAGCCCCAGCATTTT.

The V call is TRBV5-4, the J call TRBJ2-6, with D hard to call. The V gene's germline CDR1 is SGHNT and CDR2 YYREEE (reference sequence). CDR3 length: 16 residues. Trimming cost V 2 bases and J 0 bases, with 9 bases left between them. The CDR3 loop reads CASSFGTNSGANVLTF. Written as DNA, the CDR3 is TGTGCCAGCAGCTTTGGCACCAACTCTGGGGCCAACGTCCTGACTTTC.

This clone is a singleton in its sample. J is TRBJ2-4 and V is TRBV7-9, with 12 nucleotides matching TRBD1. Per the germline V gene, CDR1 is SEHNR and CDR2 is FQNEAQ (reference sequence). V was clipped by 4 bases and J by 1 base; unmatched bases: 5. The CDR3 has 17 residues. CDR3 sequence reads: CASSWDRGHEAKNIQYF. The DNA for the CDR3 is TGTGCCAGCAGCTGGGACAGGGGGCATGAGGCCAAAAACATTCAGTACTTC.

The count of this clone is one. J is TRBJ2-2 and V is TRBV27, with 7 bases fitting TRBD1. After removal of 0 bases from V and 4 bases from J, the junction contained 8 bases not matched to a gene. This CDR3 is built from 17 residues. Germline lookup yields CDR1 MNHEY and CDR2 SMNVEV (reference sequence). The CDR3 DNA follows: TGTGCCAGCAGTTTATCCCGGACAGGTCCCAGCACCGGGGAGCTGTTTTTT. Residues: CASSLSRTGPSTGELFF.

The rearrangement joins TRBV10-3 to TRBJ2-3, with D perhaps TRBD2 (5 bases). Deletions cut 4 bases from V and 4 bases from J, with 12 bases between. The CDR3 sequence is 14 residues long. The V gene's germline CDR1 is ENHRY and CDR2 SYGVKD. CDR3 in amino acids: CAISVGTRADTQYF. The DNA for the CDR3 is TGTGCCATCAGTGTCGGCACTAGAGCAGATACGCAGTATTTT.

The chain's CDR3 is CASSLLGTEYMNTEAFF. Here the CDR3 DNA reads TGTGCCAGCAGCCTCTTAGGGACAGAATACATGAACACTGAAGCTTTCTTT. This chain links TRBV4-2 with TRBJ1-1; the match to TRBD1 covers 7 bases. V trimming: 4 bases; J trimming: 0 bases; junction bases outside the gene matches: 11. The CDR3 totals 17 residues. Germline CDR1 and CDR2: LGHNA and YNFKEQ.

The chain recombines TRBV11-2 with TRBJ2-5; perhaps TRBD1 as D (7 bases). CDR1 and CDR2 (germline): SGHAT, FQNNGV. This CDR3 has 16 residues. Trimming removed 5 bases from V and 2 bases from J, with 18 bases in between. The CDR3 protein is CASSLWGDSLQETQYF. The CDR3 DNA reads as TGTGCCAGCAGCCTCTGGGGGGACAGCCTACAAGAGACCCAGTACTTC.

The chain joins TRBV5-1 to TRBJ1-5, with D perhaps TRBD1 (5 bases). CDR3 size: 17 residues. Trimming pared 0 bases from V and 6 bases from J, leaving 19 bases between. Germline-derived CDR1 and CDR2 are SGHRS and YFSETQ. The CDR3 sequence is CASSLDAGTNGGQPQHF. The CDR3 nucleotides read TGCGCCAGCAGCTTGGATGCAGGGACGAACGGGGGTCAGCCCCAGCATTTT.

The V gene is TRBV5-4, the J gene TRBJ2-3, with TRBD1 matching over 9 bases. The J segment lost 5 bases and the V segment lost 1 base, leaving 8 bases of the junction unmatched. This CDR3 is built from 16 residues. Germline V gene lookup returns CDR1 SGHNT and CDR2 YYREEE (reference sequence). This chain's CDR3 is CASSLRTGVRGDTQYF. In DNA, the CDR3 is TGTGCCAGCAGCTTGAGGACAGGGGTACGTGGAGATACGCAGTATTTT.

The rearrangement links TRBV7-8 to TRBJ2-4; a possible D gene is TRBD2 (5 bases). This CDR3 comprises 14 residues. Germline CDR1 SGHVS, CDR2 FQNEAQ. V lost 0 bases, J lost 3 bases, and 6 bases lay in between. The CDR3 here is CASSLAEGKNIQYF. The CDR3 region has the DNA TGTGCCAGCAGCTTAGCCGAGGGCAAAAACATTCAGTACTTC.

V gene TRBV27 combines with J gene TRBJ2-2; D is uncertain. This CDR3 comprises 12 residues. V was pared by 5 bases and J by 4 bases, with 5 bases between. The germline CDR1 and CDR2 sequences are MNHEY and SMNVEV (reference sequence). This CDR3 is CASSQSTGELFF. The CDR3 bases are TGTGCCAGCAGTCAATCCACCGGGGAGCTGTTTTTT.